The 32 T cell receptor beta chains presented below share a single source sample, sequenced in a study of a mutant IDH1 vaccine in newly diagnosed glioma. These TCRs are of unknown antigen specificity. Time point given: week 47, end of study. The vaccine gave 300 ug of a 20-mer mutant IDH1 peptide subcutaneously per dose. Sequencing was performed with immunoSEQ multiplex PCR; in TCRdb, only in-frame clones are kept and a portion is missing. Among some 31,000 clones, roughly 84% were seen once, and the ten largest hold roughly 30%. Sequences were derived from PBMCs, sampled from a glioma patient whose treatment included an IDH1 peptide vaccine. The receptors stem from a man younger than 40 with glioma.

The rearrangement uses TRBV11-3 and TRBJ2-1; no definite D call. V lost 5 bases and J lost 3, with 11 bases in between. The CDR3 is 14 amino acids. CDR1 and CDR2 (germline): SGHNT, YENEEA. DNA of the CDR3: TGTGCCAGCAGCCGCGGAGAGAGCTACAATGAGCAGTTCTTC. It is translated as CASSRGESYNEQFF.

The chain couples TRBV4-3 to TRBJ2-5; 13 bases are shared with TRBD2. The CDR3 length is 18 residues. With 4 bases clipped from V and 0 bases from J, the junction kept 8 bases outside the gene matches. The germline V gene has CDR1 LGHNA and CDR2 YSLEER. CDR3 residues: CASSLGTSGDWYQETQYF. In nucleotides, the CDR3 is TGCGCCAGCAGCCTCGGGACTAGCGGGGATTGGTACCAAGAGACCCAGTACTTC.

The chain links TRBV4-1 to TRBJ2-1; TRBD1 might be the D (6 bases). Trimming left V 1 base short and J 3 bases short, with 10 bases between. The CDR3 totals 15 residues. Germline V gene data show CDR1 as MGHRA and CDR2 as YSYEKL. DNA of the CDR3: TGCGCCAGCAGCCAAGGGTACAGGGACTACAATGAGCAGTTCTTC. As protein: CASSQGYRDYNEQFF.

This clone was observed a handful of times. The rearrangement joins TRBV18 to TRBJ2-7; D may be TRBD1 (6 bases). The CDR3 runs to 14 residues. Deletions cut 1 base from V and 3 bases from J, with 10 bases between. Germline loops: CDR1 KGHSH, CDR2 LQKENI. CDR3 DNA sequence: TGTGCCAGCTCACCACAACAGGGCTACTACGAGCAGTACTTC. Amino acid sequence: CASSPQQGYYEQYF.

The V gene is TRBV15, the J gene TRBJ2-1; 7 bases agree with TRBD2. Germline V gene data show CDR1 as LNHNV and CDR2 as YYDKDF (reference sequence). The CDR3 consists of 14 residues. J lost 8 bases, V lost 0 bases, and 4 bases had no gene match. The CDR3 sequence: CATSRDGGMDEQFF. The CDR3 DNA reads TGTGCCACCAGCAGAGACGGGGGGATGGATGAGCAGTTCTTC.

The V and J genes are TRBV30 and TRBJ1-4; 8 bases are shared with TRBD1. The CDR3 length is 15 residues. After removal of 5 bases from V and 6 bases from J, the junction contained 11 bases not matched to a gene. Germline-derived CDR1 and CDR2 are GTSNPN and SVGIG (reference sequence). The CDR3 coding sequence is TGTGCCTGGTCGGCAGGGGGCTTCACGGATGAAAAACTGTTTTTT. As protein: CAWSAGGFTDEKLFF.

The V and J genes are TRBV19 and TRBJ2-7, with TRBD2 matching over 7 bases. The ends lost 7 bases at V and 1 base at J; junction bases unmatched: 13. CDR1 LNHDA and CDR2 SQIVND come from the germline V gene (reference sequence). The CDR3 sequence is 16 residues long. The CDR3 reads CASILWGGDVSYEQYF. In DNA, the CDR3 is TGTGCCAGTATCCTGTGGGGGGGGGACGTTTCCTACGAGCAGTACTTC.

The chain carries TRBV5-5 and TRBJ2-5; TRBD2 aligns across 8 bases. CDR1 is SGHKS and CDR2 is YYEKEE in the germline V gene (reference sequence). Trimming at V came to 2 bases and at J to 9 bases, leaving 9 bases not matched to a gene. This CDR3 has 14 amino acids. The CDR3 protein is CASSFLSGGGSQYF. The CDR3 DNA follows: TGTGCCAGCAGCTTTTTGTCCGGGGGGGGGTCCCAGTACTTC. Complete variable domain (other parts from reference TRBV5-5 and TRBJ2-5): DAGVTQSPTHLIKTRGQQVTLRCSPISGHKSVSWYQQVLGQGPQFIFQYYEKEERGRGNFPDRFSARQFPNYSSELNVNALLLGDSALYLCASSFLSGGGSQYFGPGTRLLVL.

This CDR3 is CASSTGTSGSVQYF. The CDR3 bases are TGTGCCAGCAGTACCGGGACTAGCGGGAGTGTGCAGTACTTC. The V call is TRBV25-1, the J call TRBJ2-7; 14 bases align to TRBD2. Germline loops: CDR1 MGHDK, CDR2 SYGVNS. The CDR3 is 14 residues long. Trimming at V came to 5 bases and at J to 9 bases, leaving 6 bases not matched to a gene.

The J gene is TRBJ2-7, the V gene TRBV6-6; TRBD2 matches 7 bases. From germline, CDR1 is MNHNY and CDR2 SVGAGI (reference sequence). The CDR3 runs 15 residues. J was trimmed by 1 base and V by 2 bases; bases with no gene match: 5. CDR3 coding DNA: TGTGCCAGCAGTTACAGGCGCGGGGGTTCCTACGAGCAGTACTTC. Its translation: CASSYRRGGSYEQYF.

The CDR3, as DNA: TGTGCCAGCAGTCCCAGACCGGGTGGGCACACTGAAGCTTTCTTT. It encodes CASSPRPGGHTEAFF. V usage is TRBV6-4 and J usage is TRBJ1-1; D unclear. This CDR3 has 15 residues. The V gene's germline CDR1 is MRHNA and CDR2 SNTAGT. V lost 5 bases and J 3 bases, leaving 16 bases between the germline ends.

This chain joins TRBV7-2 and TRBJ1-2; 8 positions match TRBD1. Germline assignment: CDR1 SGHTA and CDR2 FQGNSA. This CDR3 is built from 12 residues. The J segment lost 8 bases and the V segment lost 5 bases, leaving 4 bases of the junction unmatched. In nucleotides, the CDR3 is TGTGCCAGCAGCCCGGACAGGGTAGGCTACACCTTC. Protein sequence: CASSPDRVGYTF. Full variable domain (missing parts from reference TRBV7-2 and TRBJ1-2): GAGVSQSPSNKVTEKGKDVELRCDPISGHTALYWYRQSLGQGLEFLIYFQGNSAPDKSGLPSDRFSAERTGGSVSTLTIQRTQQEDSAVYLCASSPDRVGYTFGSGTRLTVV.

This sequence joins TRBV15 and TRBJ1-1; D is undetermined. There are 11 residues in the CDR3. The V gene lost 8 bases and the J gene lost 4 bases, with 8 bases spanning the gap. The germline gives CDR1 LNHNV, CDR2 YYDKDF (reference sequence). CDR3 in amino acids: CATRGSTEAFF. The CDR3 nucleotides are TGTGCCACCCGGGGAAGCACTGAAGCTTTCTTT. The variable domain in full, with the rest retrieved from reference TRBV15 and TRBJ1-1, is DAMVIQNPRYQVTQFGKPVTLSCSQTLNHNVMYWYQQKSSQAPKLLFHYYDKDFNNEADTPDNFQSRRPNTSFCFLDIRSPGLGDTAMYLCATRGSTEAFFGQGTRLTVV.

The V and J genes are TRBV7-9 and TRBJ1-2; a possible D gene is TRBD1 (5 bases). This CDR3 region has 13 residues. Per germline, CDR1 SEHNR and CDR2 FQNEAQ (reference sequence). With 5 bases removed from V and 6 bases from J, the gap between germline ends came to 13 bases. The CDR3 reads CASSPWGDDGYTF. The CDR3 coding sequence is TGTGCCAGCAGCCCCTGGGGGGACGATGGCTACACCTTC.

This clone has just one count. This chain connects TRBV7-9 to TRBJ2-5; unclear D gene. Trimming took 2 bases from V and 3 from J, leaving 4 bases between them. The CDR3 runs 12 residues. CDR1 is SEHNR and CDR2 is FQNEAQ in the germline V gene (reference sequence). The DNA of the CDR3 is TGTGCCAGCAGCTTAACAGAAGAGACCCAGTACTTC. Its protein is CASSLTEETQYF.

The V and J genes are TRBV6-5 and TRBJ2-3; D gene uncertain. From germline, CDR1 is MNHEY and CDR2 SVGAGI. The CDR3 runs 16 residues. The ends were cut back, 3 bases at V and 6 bases at J, with 19 bases in the middle. The DNA of the CDR3 is TGTGCCAGCAGTTATGCCGCCCTCGGGTTCAGCGATACGCAGTATTTT. Protein product: CASSYAALGFSDTQYF.

The rearrangement uses TRBV5-5 and TRBJ2-7, with D possibly matching TRBD2 (6 bases). Germline loops: CDR1 SGHKS, CDR2 YYEKEE (reference sequence). CDR3 length: 14 residues. The V and J ends lost 2 bases and 4 bases respectively, with 13 bases between them. CDR3 sequence reads: CASSLSSSGYEQYF. The DNA for the CDR3 is TGTGCCAGCAGCTTAAGCAGTAGCGGTTACGAGCAGTACTTC.

This clone showed up just a few times. This chain connects TRBV5-1 to TRBJ1-4; D is unresolved. This CDR3 region has 14 residues. V dropped 2 bases and J dropped 8 bases, with 13 bases sitting between them. The V gene's germline CDR1 is SGHRS and CDR2 YFSETQ. DNA for the CDR3: TGCGCCAGCAGCTTTTTCGGGGATCCGGAAAAACTGTTTTTT. Protein product: CASSFFGDPEKLFF.

J is TRBJ2-5 and V is TRBV5-6; TRBD1 aligns across 8 bases. Unmatched junction bases numbered 3, after V lost 4 bases and J lost 4 bases. There are 13 residues in the CDR3. The germline gives CDR1 SGHDT, CDR2 YYEEEE. CDR3 in DNA: TGTGCCAGCAGCCGACAGGGGAGAGAGACCCAGTACTTC. It codes for CASSRQGRETQYF.

This clone was seen a few times. The CDR3, as DNA: TGTGCCAGTGGGGGCCGGGACCAGCATTTT. Translating gives CASGGRDQHF. This chain links TRBV19 with TRBJ1-5; tentatively, D is TRBD1 (6 bases). The germline gives CDR1 LNHDA, CDR2 SQIVND (reference sequence). Trimming shortened V by 8 bases and J by 12 bases, and 11 bases separated the two germline ends. There are 10 residues in the CDR3.

V gene TRBV29-1 combines with J gene TRBJ2-7; 8 nucleotides align to TRBD2. Germline CDR1 SQVTM, CDR2 ANQGSEA. The trim removed 2 bases at V and 2 bases at J, leaving 2 bases unmatched. The CDR3 is 13 residues long. As DNA, the CDR3 is TGCAGCGTTGAAATGGGACTAGCCTACGAGCAGTACTTC. As protein: CSVEMGLAYEQYF.

The chain links TRBV7-9 to TRBJ1-6, with D perhaps TRBD1 (5 bases). The CDR3 is made up of 14 amino acids. Trimming pared 5 bases from V and 10 bases from J, leaving 15 bases between. Germline CDR1 and CDR2: SEHNR and FQNEAQ (reference sequence). For the CDR3, the DNA is TGTGCCAGCAGCCGAGACGTGGGGGGATCACCCCTCCACTTT. This translates into CASSRDVGGSPLHF.

The gene calls are TRBV28 and TRBJ1-2; D perhaps matches TRBD1 (5 bases). CDR1 is MDHEN and CDR2 is SYDVKM in the germline V gene. With 4 bases removed from V and 4 bases from J, the gap between germline ends came to 10 bases. The CDR3 is 13 amino acids. The CDR3 DNA reads as TGTGCCAGCAGTTCAGACAGACCCTATGGCTACACCTTC. It specifies CASSSDRPYGYTF.

This rearrangement joins TRBV9 to TRBJ2-7; a weak D match, TRBD1 (5 bases). The V end lost 0 bases, the J end lost 3 bases, and 16 bases lay between the germline ends. This CDR3 region has 16 residues. CDR1 is SGDLS and CDR2 is YYNGEE in the germline V gene. CDR3: CASSVGVGQGDYEQYF. CDR3 nucleotide sequence: TGTGCCAGCAGCGTAGGGGTAGGGCAGGGCGACTACGAGCAGTACTTC.

Notes on this clone: A junction boundary mismatches the germline segment, possibly from a read error. This sequence joins TRBV5-1 and TRBJ2-7; D might be TRBD2 (7 bases). The CDR3 extends over 15 amino acids. Per germline, CDR1 SGHRS and CDR2 YFSETQ. CDR3 sequence: CANSLGGGAYYEQYF. For the CDR3, the DNA is TGCGCCAACAGCTTGGGAGGGGGGGCTTACTACGAGCAGTACTTC.

The rearrangement links TRBV15 to TRBJ1-1, with D unresolved. The V end was cut by 0 bases, the J end by 2 bases, with 4 bases between. The CDR3 consists of 13 residues. The germline CDR1 and CDR2 sequences are LNHNV and YYDKDF (reference sequence). CDR3 DNA: TGTGCCACCAGCAGAGAGAAAAACACTGAAGCTTTCTTT. Translating it yields CATSREKNTEAFF.

The chain combines TRBV30 with TRBJ2-3; a weak D match, TRBD2 (6 bases). The CDR3 spans 13 residues. Trimming pared 4 bases from V and 7 bases from J, leaving 15 bases between. Germline lookup yields CDR1 GTSNPN and CDR2 SVGIG (reference sequence). The CDR3 protein is CAWKGGAPNTQYF. CDR3 nucleotides: TGTGCCTGGAAAGGAGGGGCCCCAAATACGCAGTATTTT.

The chain employs TRBV9 and TRBJ2-2; 8 nucleotides agree with TRBD2. The CDR3 covers 16 residues. Germline V gene lookup returns CDR1 SGDLS and CDR2 YYNGEE. V shed 4 bases and J 6 bases; nucleotides not matched to a gene: 11. In nucleotides, the CDR3 is TGTGCCAGCAGCTCCTCGACGAGGACTAGCTCCGGGGAGCTGTTTTTT. This translates into CASSSSTRTSSGELFF.

Here the CDR3 reads CAWSGSGLADEQFF. The CDR3 DNA sequence: TGTGCCTGGAGTGGATCGGGACTAGCCGATGAGCAGTTCTTC. The chain joins TRBV30 to TRBJ2-1; TRBD2 aligns across 9 bases. The length of the CDR3 is 14 residues. Germline trimming cut 1 base from V and 8 bases from J; bases unmatched to any gene: 6. Germline CDR1 reads GTSNPN; CDR2 reads SVGIG (reference sequence). The variable domain in full, completed from reference TRBV30 and TRBJ2-1, reads SQTIHQWPATLVQPVGSPLSLECTVEGTSNPNLYWYRQAAGRGLQLLFYSVGIGQISSEVPQNLSASRPQDRQFILSSKKLLLSDSGFYLCAWSGSGLADEQFFGPGTRLTVL.

This clone was seen a handful of times. J is TRBJ1-4 and V is TRBV2; D not certain. The CDR3 is 15 amino acids. Germline V gene data show CDR1 as SNHLY and CDR2 as FYNNEI. V lost 5 bases to trimming and J lost 8 bases, with 18 bases between them. In DNA form, the CDR3 reads TGTGCCAGCAGTCCAAGCTCCTCGGCGGGGGAAAAACTGTTTTTT. Its protein product is CASSPSSSAGEKLFF.

V usage is TRBV25-1 and J usage is TRBJ2-7; TRBD1 or TRBD2 may be the D gene (6 bases each). The CDR3 sequence is 14 residues long. V shed 1 base and J shed 4 bases, with 11 bases lying between them. Germline CDR1 and CDR2: MGHDK and SYGVNS. The CDR3 bases are TGTGCCAGCAGTGAATCGGGGGCAGCTTACGAGCAGTACTTC. Its protein is CASSESGAAYEQYF.

The V gene is TRBV5-1, the J gene TRBJ1-4; 7 bases map to TRBD1. The CDR3 contains 14 residues. The V and J ends lost 4 bases and 3 bases, in that order; junction bases with no gene match: 3. The germline gives CDR1 SGHRS, CDR2 YFSETQ. CDR3 nucleotides: TGCGCCAGCAGCAAGGACAGGTCTAATGAAAAACTGTTTTTT. The encoded protein is CASSKDRSNEKLFF.